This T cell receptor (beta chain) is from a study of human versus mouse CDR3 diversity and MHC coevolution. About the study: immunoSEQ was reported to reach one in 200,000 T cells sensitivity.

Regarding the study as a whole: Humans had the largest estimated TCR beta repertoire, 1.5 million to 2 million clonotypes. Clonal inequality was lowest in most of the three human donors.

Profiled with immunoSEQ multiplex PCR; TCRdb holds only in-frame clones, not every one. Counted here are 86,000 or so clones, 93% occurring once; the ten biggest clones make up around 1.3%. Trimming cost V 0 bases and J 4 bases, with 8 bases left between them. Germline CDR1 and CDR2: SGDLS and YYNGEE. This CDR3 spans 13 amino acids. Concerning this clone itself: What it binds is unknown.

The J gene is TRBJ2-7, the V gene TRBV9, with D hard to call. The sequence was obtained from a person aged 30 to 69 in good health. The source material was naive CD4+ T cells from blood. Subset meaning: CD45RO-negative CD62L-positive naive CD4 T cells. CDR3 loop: CASSVAPSYEQYF. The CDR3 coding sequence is TGTGCCAGCAGCGTAGCTCCCAGTTACGAGCAGTACTTC.